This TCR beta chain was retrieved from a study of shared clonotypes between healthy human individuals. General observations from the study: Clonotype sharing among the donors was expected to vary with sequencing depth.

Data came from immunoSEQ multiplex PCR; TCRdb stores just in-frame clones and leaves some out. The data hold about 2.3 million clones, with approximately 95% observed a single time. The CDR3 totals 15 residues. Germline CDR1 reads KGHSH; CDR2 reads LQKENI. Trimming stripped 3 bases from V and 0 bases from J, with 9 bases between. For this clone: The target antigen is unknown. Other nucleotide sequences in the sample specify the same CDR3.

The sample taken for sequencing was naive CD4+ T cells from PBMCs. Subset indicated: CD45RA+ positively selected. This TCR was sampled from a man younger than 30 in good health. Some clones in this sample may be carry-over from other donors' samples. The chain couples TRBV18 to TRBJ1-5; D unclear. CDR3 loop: CASSPGVNSNQPQHF. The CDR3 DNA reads TGTGCCAGCTCACCCGGGGTTAATAGCAATCAGCCCCAGCATTTT.